This TCR beta chain was captured in a study of beta chain features in type 1 diabetes. Study-level findings and limits: Short templates might get an advantage during PCR, and this would be equal in patients and controls. TCRB CDR3s from Type 1 diabetes patients were moderately but significantly shorter in all four CD4+ subsets.

Expressed TCRB transcripts got sequenced, as all isolated RNA was reverse transcribed. Measured with immunoSEQ multiplex PCR; TCRdb has only the in-frame clones, and not every one. Of 120,000 or so clones in the sample, 17% were seen once. As for this clone: The antigen remains undetermined.

The CDR3 is 15 amino acids. CDR1 and CDR2 from the germline V gene are KGHSH and LQKENI. Trimming shortened V by 2 bases and J by 2 bases, and 12 bases separated the two germline ends. The source is a man aged 18 to 35 with type 1 diabetes. Sample: central memory CD4+ T cells from blood. The genes are TRBV18 and TRBJ2-5; D is uncertain. The CDR3 is CASSPSVGSQETQYF. The CDR3 DNA is TGTGCCAGCTCACCATCAGTTGGATCGCAAGAGACCCAGTACTTC.